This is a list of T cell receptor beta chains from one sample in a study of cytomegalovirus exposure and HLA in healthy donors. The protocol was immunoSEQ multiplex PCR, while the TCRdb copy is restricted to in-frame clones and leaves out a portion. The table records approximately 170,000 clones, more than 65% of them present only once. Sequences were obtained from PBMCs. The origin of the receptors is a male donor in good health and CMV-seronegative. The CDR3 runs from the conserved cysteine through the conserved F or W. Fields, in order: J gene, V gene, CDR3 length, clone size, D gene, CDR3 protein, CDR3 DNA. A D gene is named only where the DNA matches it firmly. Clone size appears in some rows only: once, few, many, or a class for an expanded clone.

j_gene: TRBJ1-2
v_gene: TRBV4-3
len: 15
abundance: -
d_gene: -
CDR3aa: CASSQDLQSNYGYTF
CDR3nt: TGCGCCAGCAGCCAAGATCTACAGTCTAACTATGGCTACACCTTC

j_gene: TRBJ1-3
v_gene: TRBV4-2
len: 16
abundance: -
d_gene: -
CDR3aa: CAGSQVSQGGGNTIYF
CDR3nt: TGTGCCGGCAGCCAAGTAAGCCAAGGGGGTGGAAACACCATATATTTT

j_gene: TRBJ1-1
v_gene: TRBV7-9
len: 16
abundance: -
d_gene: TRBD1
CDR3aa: CASSLVPQGENTEAFF
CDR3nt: TGTGCCAGCAGCTTAGTACCCCAGGGGGAGAACACTGAAGCTTTCTTT

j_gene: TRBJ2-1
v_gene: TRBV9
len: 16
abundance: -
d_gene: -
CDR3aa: CASSEGHRVRYNEQFF
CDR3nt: TGTGCCAGCAGCGAGGGGCACAGGGTTAGGTACAATGAGCAGTTCTTC

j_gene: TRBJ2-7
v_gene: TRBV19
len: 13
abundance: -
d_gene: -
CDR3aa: CASRNLNSYEQYF
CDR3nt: TGTGCCAGTCGTAACTTAAACTCCTACGAGCAGTACTTC

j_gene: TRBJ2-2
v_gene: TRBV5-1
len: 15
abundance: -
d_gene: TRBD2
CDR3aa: CASSSRLAGAEELFF
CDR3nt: TGCGCCAGCAGCTCTCGACTAGCGGGAGCAGAGGAGCTGTTTTTT

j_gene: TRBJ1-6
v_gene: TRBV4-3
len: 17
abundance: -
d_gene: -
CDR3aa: CASSHASSSSYNSPLHF
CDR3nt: TGCGCCAGCAGCCACGCATCGAGTAGCTCCTATAATTCACCCCTCCACTTT

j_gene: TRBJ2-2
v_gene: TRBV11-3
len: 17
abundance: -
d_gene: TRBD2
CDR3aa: CASSFRGGRENTGELFF
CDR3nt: TGTGCCAGCAGCTTTCGGGGGGGGAGAGAGAACACCGGGGAGCTGTTTTTT

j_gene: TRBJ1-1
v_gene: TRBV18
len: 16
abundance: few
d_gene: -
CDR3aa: CASSPLPQGGNTEAFF
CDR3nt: TGTGCCAGCTCACCACTCCCCCAGGGTGGGAACACTGAAGCTTTCTTT

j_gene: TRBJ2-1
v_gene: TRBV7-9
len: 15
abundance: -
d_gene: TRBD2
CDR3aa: CASSSSGTRLNEQFF
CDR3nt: TGTGCCAGCAGCTCCTCCGGGACTAGACTCAATGAGCAGTTCTTC

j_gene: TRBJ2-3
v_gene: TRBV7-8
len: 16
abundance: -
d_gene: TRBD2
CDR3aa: CASSSLAGGSTDTQYF
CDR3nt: TGTGCCAGCAGCTCCTTAGCGGGGGGTAGCACAGATACGCAGTATTTT

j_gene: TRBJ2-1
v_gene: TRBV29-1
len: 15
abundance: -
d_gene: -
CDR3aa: CSAPMREQVYNEQFF
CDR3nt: TGCAGCGCCCCCATGCGCGAGCAGGTCTACAATGAGCAGTTCTTC

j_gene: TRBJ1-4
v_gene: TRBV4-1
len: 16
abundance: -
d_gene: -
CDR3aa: CASSQATGTEWEKLFF
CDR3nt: TGCGCCAGCAGCCAAGCCACCGGAACAGAATGGGAAAAACTGTTTTTT

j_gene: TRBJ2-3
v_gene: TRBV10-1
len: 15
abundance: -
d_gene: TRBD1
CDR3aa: CASIIRTGGTDTQYF
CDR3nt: TGCGCCAGCATAATAAGGACAGGGGGCACAGATACGCAGTATTTT

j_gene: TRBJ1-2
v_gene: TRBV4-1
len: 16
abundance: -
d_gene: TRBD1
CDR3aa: CASSRIKGQGFYGYTF
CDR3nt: TGCGCCAGCAGCCGCATAAAGGGACAGGGCTTCTATGGCTACACCTTC

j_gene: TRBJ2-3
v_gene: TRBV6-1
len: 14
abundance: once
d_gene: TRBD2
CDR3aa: CASTLAGDTDTQYF
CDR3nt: TGTGCCAGCACCCTAGCGGGGGACACAGATACGCAGTATTTT

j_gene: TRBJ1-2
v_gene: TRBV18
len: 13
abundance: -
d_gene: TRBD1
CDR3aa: CASSPDRDYGYTF
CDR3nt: TGTGCCAGCTCCCCCGACAGGGACTATGGCTACACCTTC

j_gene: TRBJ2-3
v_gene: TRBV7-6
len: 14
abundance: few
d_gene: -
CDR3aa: CASSLANGGDTQYF
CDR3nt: TGTGCCAGCAGCTTAGCGAACGGGGGAGATACGCAGTATTTT

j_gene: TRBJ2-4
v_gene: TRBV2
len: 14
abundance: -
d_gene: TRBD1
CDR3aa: CASSTGTGKNIQYF
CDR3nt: TGTGCCAGCTCTACCGGGACAGGAAAAAACATTCAGTACTTC

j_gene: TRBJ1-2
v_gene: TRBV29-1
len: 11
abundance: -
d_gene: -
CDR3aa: CSVAEGVGYTF
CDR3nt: TGCAGCGTTGCCGAAGGGGTCGGCTACACCTTC

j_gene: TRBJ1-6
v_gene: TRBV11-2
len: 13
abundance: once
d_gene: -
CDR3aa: CASSMTGATPLHF
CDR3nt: TGTGCCAGCAGCATGACAGGAGCGACACCCCTCCACTTT

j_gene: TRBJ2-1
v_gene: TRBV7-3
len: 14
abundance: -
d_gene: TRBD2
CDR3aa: CASSAGLASSEQFF
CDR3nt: TGTGCCAGCAGCGCGGGACTAGCCTCCAGTGAGCAGTTCTTC

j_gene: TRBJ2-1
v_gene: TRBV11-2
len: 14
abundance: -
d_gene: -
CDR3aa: CASSLARTVNEQFF
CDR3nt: TGTGCCAGCAGCTTAGCCCGGACAGTAAATGAGCAGTTCTTC

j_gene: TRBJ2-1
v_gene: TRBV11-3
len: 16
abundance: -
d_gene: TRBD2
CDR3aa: CASSLATSGGNNEQFF
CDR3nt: TGTGCCAGCAGCTTAGCTACCAGCGGGGGGAACAATGAGCAGTTCTTC

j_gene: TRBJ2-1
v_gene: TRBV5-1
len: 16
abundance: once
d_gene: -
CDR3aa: CASSLGAHPAGNEQFF
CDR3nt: TGCGCCAGCAGCTTGGGAGCCCATCCCGCGGGCAATGAGCAGTTCTTC

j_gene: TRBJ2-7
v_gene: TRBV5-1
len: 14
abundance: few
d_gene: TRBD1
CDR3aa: CASSLGGQGYEQYF
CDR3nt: TGCGCCAGCAGCTTGGGGGGACAGGGCTACGAGCAGTACTTC

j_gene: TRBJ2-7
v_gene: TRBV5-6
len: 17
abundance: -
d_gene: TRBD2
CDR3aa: CASSLNSGRPGSYEQYF
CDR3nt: TGTGCCAGCAGCTTAAATAGCGGGAGGCCCGGCTCCTACGAGCAGTACTTC